The 21 T cell receptor beta chains below were found in one sample sequenced in a study of blood T cell repertoires in COVID-19. The method was immunoSEQ multiplex PCR; TCRdb's version includes in-frame clones alone and lacks a portion of them. The table records 230,000 or so clones, around 88% of them present only once. Sequencing input: peripheral blood. The source is a man between 40 and 49 years old with active or convalescent COVID-19.

This clone showed up just a few times. This rearrangement joins TRBV2 to TRBJ1-5, with TRBD1 matching over 11 bases. Germline values: CDR1 SNHLY, CDR2 FYNNEI. The CDR3 sequence is 17 residues long. V lost 0 bases, J lost 7 bases, and 8 bases stayed unmatched. The DNA of the CDR3 is TGTGCCAGCAGTGAAGCTGGGGGGACAGGGGGAGAGCAGCCCCAGCATTTT. Translation gives CASSEAGGTGGEQPQHF.

As for this clone: The same CDR3 is also encoded by other DNA sequences in this sample. The chain couples TRBV2 to TRBJ2-7, with 7 bases matching TRBD2. The ends lost 2 bases at V and 3 bases at J; junction bases unmatched: 7. The CDR3 runs 15 residues. The V gene's germline CDR1 is SNHLY and CDR2 FYNNEI. CDR3 nucleotide sequence: TGTGCCAGCAGTGAATCGGGCGGGAGCTACTACGAGCAGTACTTC. It translates to CASSESGGSYYEQYF. The full variable domain, with the rest looked up from reference TRBV2 and TRBJ2-7, is EPEVTQTPSHQVTQMGQEVILRCVPISNHLYFYWYRQILGQKVEFLVSFYNNEISEKSEIFDDQFSVERPDGSNFTLKIRSTKLEDSAMYFCASSESGGSYYEQYFGPGTRLTVT.

This chain links TRBV29-1 with TRBJ2-7; 11 nucleotides agree with TRBD1. Per germline, CDR1 SQVTM and CDR2 ANQGSEA. Trimming cost V 0 bases and J 3 bases; bases outside gene matches: 4. This CDR3 spans 15 amino acids. The DNA for the CDR3 is TGCAGCGTTGAAGATACGGGACAGGGGGTCTACGAGCAGTACTTC. This sequence encodes CSVEDTGQGVYEQYF.

The rearrangement links TRBV9 to TRBJ2-5, with 7 bases fitting TRBD2. There are 15 residues in the CDR3. From germline, CDR1 is SGDLS and CDR2 YYNGEE. The V segment lost 0 bases and the J segment 5 bases; nucleotides outside the gene matches: 7. CDR3 DNA: TGTGCCAGCAGCGTAGGGCGGGAGCGACAGGAGACCCAGTACTTC. Translation gives CASSVGRERQETQYF.

The V and J genes are TRBV3-1 (or the pseudogene TRBV3-2) and TRBJ1-1; D unresolved. CDR1 is LGHDT, CDR2 YNNKEL, per germline (reference sequence). V lost 1 base to trimming and J lost 4 bases, with 10 bases between them. The CDR3 totals 14 residues. The CDR3 DNA reads as TGTGCCAGCAGCCAAGGTCGGTTTGGCACTGAAGCTTTCTTT. Encoded protein: CASSQGRFGTEAFF.

The chain combines TRBV5-1 with TRBJ2-3; TRBD2 aligns across 10 bases. CDR1 SGHRS and CDR2 YFSETQ come from the germline V gene. The CDR3 consists of 15 residues. Trimming at V came to 7 bases and at J to 1 base, leaving 6 bases not matched to a gene. CDR3 loop: CASRGLAGGTDTQYF. The CDR3 DNA follows: TGCGCCAGCCGTGGGCTAGCGGGAGGCACAGATACGCAGTATTTT.

The chain uses TRBV4-2 and TRBJ1-2, with D unresolved. V shed 0 bases and J shed 5 bases, with 13 bases lying between them. This CDR3 has 15 residues. The germline gives CDR1 LGHNA, CDR2 YNFKEQ. In DNA form, the CDR3 reads TGTGCCAGCAGCCAAGAGGGCGGGCACGAGTATGGCTACACCTTC. As protein: CASSQEGGHEYGYTF.

This sequence joins TRBV12-5 and TRBJ1-1, with TRBD1 as a possible D gene (6 bases). The CDR3 covers 13 residues. CDR1 LGHNT and CDR2 FRNRAP come from the germline V gene. V was clipped by 5 bases and J by 5 bases, with 12 bases between them. The CDR3 is CASGTGRGTEAFF. DNA of the CDR3: TGTGCTAGTGGTACCGGGAGGGGGACTGAAGCTTTCTTT.

This clone was found once. V usage is TRBV10-3 and J usage is TRBJ1-2, with 7 bases fitting TRBD1. Per germline, CDR1 ENHRY and CDR2 SYGVKD. The CDR3 runs to 12 residues. J gave up 3 bases and V 10 bases, and 5 bases lay outside the gene matches. The CDR3 DNA sequence: TGTGCCACCGGACAGGAAGACTATGGCTACACCTTC. Translated: CATGQEDYGYTF.

The CDR3 sequence is CASSRDMTTYYGYTF. The CDR3, as DNA: TGTGCCAGCAGCCGGGACATGACGACATACTATGGCTACACCTTC. The chain carries TRBV7-2 and TRBJ1-2; weak D call: TRBD1 (6 bases). Trimming removed 5 bases at V and 3 bases at J, with 16 bases between. CDR1 is SGHTA and CDR2 is FQGNSA in the germline V gene. This CDR3 has 15 amino acids.

V and J are TRBV6-5 and TRBJ2-2, with TRBD1 matching 9 bases. The CDR3 extends over 14 amino acids. The V and J ends lost 10 bases and 0 bases, in that order; junction bases with no gene match: 3. CDR1 is MNHEY, CDR2 SVGAGI, per germline. DNA of the CDR3: TGTGCCATCCGGGACAGGGCGAACACCGGGGAGCTGTTTTTT. Its protein is CAIRDRANTGELFF.

V gene TRBV18 combines with J gene TRBJ1-2, with 8 bases lining up with TRBD1. CDR3 length: 15 residues. In germline, CDR1 is KGHSH, CDR2 LQKENI. With V trimmed by 6 bases and J by 2 bases, 8 bases remained unmatched. The CDR3 reads CASSPGQGSNYGYTF. The CDR3 nucleotides read TGTGCCAGCTCTCCCGGACAGGGCTCCAACTATGGCTACACCTTC.

J is TRBJ1-2 and V is TRBV6-4; D might be TRBD1 (5 bases). From germline, CDR1 is MRHNA and CDR2 SNTAGT. This CDR3 comprises 16 residues. V was clipped by 2 bases and J by 2 bases, with 15 bases between them. This chain's CDR3 is CASSDAGQKGNYGYTF. DNA for the CDR3: TGTGCCAGCAGTGACGCAGGGCAGAAAGGAAACTATGGCTACACCTTC.

The CDR3 DNA follows: TGTGCCAGCAGCCGGCGACTAGCCCACACGCAAGAGACCCAGTACTTC. It yields the protein CASSRRLAHTQETQYF. This chain links TRBV11-1 with TRBJ2-5, with TRBD2 identical over 7 bases. Germline assignment: CDR1 SGHAT and CDR2 FQDESV (reference sequence). Trimming at V came to 5 bases and at J to 2 bases, leaving 11 bases not matched to a gene. The CDR3 totals 16 residues.

CDR3 residues: CASSLRDTPYEQYF. In nucleotides, the CDR3 is TGTGCCAGCAGTCTCCGGGACACCCCCTACGAGCAGTACTTC. The chain uses TRBV27 and TRBJ2-7; D may be TRBD1 (6 bases). The CDR3 runs to 14 residues. From germline, CDR1 is MNHEY and CDR2 SMNVEV (reference sequence). V dropped 5 bases and J dropped 2 bases, with 13 bases sitting between them.

The chain links TRBV19 to TRBJ1-2; D gene uncertain. CDR1 is LNHDA and CDR2 is SQIVND in the germline V gene (reference sequence). V was shortened by 6 bases and J by 9 bases, with 17 bases between the two germline ends. This CDR3 contains 13 residues. CDR3 in DNA: TGTGCCAGTAGAGGTAGGAGCCGGAGAAGCTACACCTTC. Its protein is CASRGRSRRSYTF. Full variable domain (missing parts from reference TRBV19 and TRBJ1-2): DGGITQSPKYLFRKEGQNVTLSCEQNLNHDAMYWYRQDPGQGLRLIYYSQIVNDFQKGDIAEGYSVSREKKESFPLTVTSAQKNPTAFYLCASRGRSRRSYTFGSGTRLTVV.

The rearrangement uses TRBV24-1 and TRBJ2-3, with TRBD1 matching over 7 bases. Germline loops: CDR1 KGHDR, CDR2 SFDVKD. This CDR3 has 15 residues. V was pared by 3 bases and J by 2 bases, with 4 bases of the junction left unmatched. The CDR3 coding sequence is TGTGCCACCAGTGATAGGACAGGCCCCACAGATACGCAGTATTTT. Translating gives CATSDRTGPTDTQYF.

The chain combines TRBV29-1 with TRBJ1-1; TRBD1 might be the D (6 bases). Germline CDR1 SQVTM, CDR2 ANQGSEA. Trimming shortened V by 7 bases and J by 5 bases, and 20 bases separated the two germline ends. The CDR3 is made up of 14 amino acids. The CDR3 is CSAQEQGFGTEAFF. CDR3 DNA: TGCAGCGCCCAAGAACAGGGATTCGGGACTGAAGCTTTCTTT.

V usage is TRBV9 and J usage is TRBJ2-5, with D tentatively TRBD2 (5 bases). Germline values: CDR1 SGDLS, CDR2 YYNGEE. Trimming removed 1 base from V and 0 bases from J, with 7 bases in between. This CDR3 is 14 amino acids long. The DNA for the CDR3 is TGTGCCAGCAGCGTACGGGGTTACCAAGAGACCCAGTACTTC. This translates into CASSVRGYQETQYF.

J is TRBJ2-1 and V is TRBV3-1 (or the pseudogene TRBV3-2); 11 bases agree with TRBD2. The CDR3 spans 19 residues. V lost 0 bases to trimming and J lost 0 bases; unmatched junction nucleotides: 7. Germline-derived CDR1 and CDR2 are LGHDT and YNNKEL (reference sequence). The CDR3 DNA follows: TGTGCCAGCAGCCAAGAGTTACTAGCGGGAGTTGACTCCTACAATGAGCAGTTCTTC. Its protein product is CASSQELLAGVDSYNEQFF.

V and J are TRBV2 and TRBJ1-2; TRBD1 matches at 7 bases. Germline-derived CDR1 and CDR2 are SNHLY and FYNNEI. This CDR3 contains 11 residues. Germline trimming cut 6 bases from V and 7 bases from J; bases unmatched to any gene: 2. CDR3: CASRTGSGYTF. The CDR3 coding sequence is TGTGCCAGCAGGACAGGGAGTGGCTACACCTTC.